This T cell receptor beta chain was observed in a study of blood T cell repertoires in COVID-19. The overall study: Acute and convalescent COVID-19 samples came from the United States, Italy and Spain. The analysed material was cDNA or gDNA that came from T cells, B-cell-depleted T cells, or PBMCs.

The authors' processing: Reference gene primer amplification gave estimated nucleated cell counts. The method was immunoSEQ multiplex PCR; TCRdb's version includes in-frame clones alone and lacks a portion of them. That table is the source of V, J and clone size, and D and trimming were worked out from the DNA. The sample yields roughly 500,000 clones, approximately 83% seen once. Sequencing was performed on peripheral blood. The receptor was derived from a human donor in a cohort sampled during active COVID-19.

CDR3 sequence reads: CASGTGQDYGYTF. DNA of the CDR3: TGTGCTAGTGGCACGGGACAGGACTATGGCTACACCTTC. The chain has TRBV12-5 and TRBJ1-2; 8 nucleotides match TRBD1. With V trimmed by 6 bases and J by 3 bases, 3 bases remained unmatched. The V gene's germline CDR1 is LGHNT and CDR2 FRNRAP. The length of the CDR3 is 13 residues.